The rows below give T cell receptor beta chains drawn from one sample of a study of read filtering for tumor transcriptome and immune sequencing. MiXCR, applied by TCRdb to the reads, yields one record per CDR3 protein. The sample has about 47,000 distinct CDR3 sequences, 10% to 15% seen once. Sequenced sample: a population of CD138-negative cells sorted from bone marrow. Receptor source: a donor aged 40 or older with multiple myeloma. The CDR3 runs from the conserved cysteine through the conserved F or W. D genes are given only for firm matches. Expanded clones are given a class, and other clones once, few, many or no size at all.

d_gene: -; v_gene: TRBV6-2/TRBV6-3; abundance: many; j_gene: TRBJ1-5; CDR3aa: CASSDLGSVGAQHF; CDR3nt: TGTGCCAGCAGCGACCTCGGGTCGGTCGGAGCCCAGCATTTT
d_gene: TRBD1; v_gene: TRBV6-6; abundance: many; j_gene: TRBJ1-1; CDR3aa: CASLPGTGGARAEAFF; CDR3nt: TGTGCCAGTCTTCCCGGGACAGGGGGCGCGAGAGCTGAAGCTTTCTTT
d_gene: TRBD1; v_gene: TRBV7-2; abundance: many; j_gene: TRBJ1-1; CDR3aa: CASSIDRVTEAFF; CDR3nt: TGTGCCAGCAGCATCGACAGGGTTACTGAAGCTTTCTTT
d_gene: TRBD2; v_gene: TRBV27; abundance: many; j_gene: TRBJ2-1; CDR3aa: CASRGLAGSSYNEQFF; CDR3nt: TGTGCCAGCCGCGGACTAGCGGGCAGCTCTTACAATGAGCAGTTCTTC
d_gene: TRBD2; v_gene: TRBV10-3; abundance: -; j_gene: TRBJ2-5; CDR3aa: CAIRPGTSGTETQYF; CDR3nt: TGTGCCATCAGGCCCGGGACTAGCGGGACAGAGACCCAGTACTTC
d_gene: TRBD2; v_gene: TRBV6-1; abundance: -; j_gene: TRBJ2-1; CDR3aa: CASTLGSPGGEQSF; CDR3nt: TGTGCCAGCACCCTTGGGTCCCCTGGGGGGGAGCAGTCCTTC
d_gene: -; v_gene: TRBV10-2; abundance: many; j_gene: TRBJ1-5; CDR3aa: CASSDRENQPQHF; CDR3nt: TGCGCCAGCAGTGACAGGGAGAATCAGCCCCAGCATTTT
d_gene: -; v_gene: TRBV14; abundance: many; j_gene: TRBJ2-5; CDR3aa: CASSQTVSWETQYF; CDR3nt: TGTGCCAGCAGCCAGACAGTGTCCTGGGAGACCCAGTACTTC
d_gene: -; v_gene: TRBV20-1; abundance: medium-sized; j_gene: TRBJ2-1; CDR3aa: CSARDRVLAERNEQFF; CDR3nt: TGCAGTGCTAGAGATAGGGTTTTAGCGGAAAGGAATGAGCAGTTCTTC
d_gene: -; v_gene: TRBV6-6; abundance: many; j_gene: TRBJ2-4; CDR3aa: CASSYSMGEDIQYF; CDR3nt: TGTGCCAGCAGTTACTCGATGGGGGAGGACATTCAGTACTTC
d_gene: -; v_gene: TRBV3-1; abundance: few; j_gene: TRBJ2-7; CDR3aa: CASSLARGGTYEQYF; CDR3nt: TGTGCCAGCAGCCTTGCTAGAGGGGGGACCTACGAGCAGTACTTC
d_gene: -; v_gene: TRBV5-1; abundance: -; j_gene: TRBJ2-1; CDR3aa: CASSLLQRSSYNEQFF; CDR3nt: TGCGCCAGCAGCTTGTTACAGCGGAGCTCCTACAATGAGCAGTTCTTC
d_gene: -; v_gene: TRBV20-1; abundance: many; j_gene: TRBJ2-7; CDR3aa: CSASSVVGISYEQYF; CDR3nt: TGCAGTGCTAGTTCGGTCGTCGGTATTTCCTACGAGCAGTACTTC
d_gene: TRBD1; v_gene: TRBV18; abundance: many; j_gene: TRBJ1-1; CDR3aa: CASSPSGGRFTEAFF; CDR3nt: TGTGCCAGCTCACCTTCAGGGGGACGCTTCACTGAAGCTTTCTTT
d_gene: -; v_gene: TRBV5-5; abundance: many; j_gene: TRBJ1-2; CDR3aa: CASSLDLSLLYGYTF; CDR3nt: TGTGCCAGCAGCTTGGATCTAAGCCTTCTCTATGGCTACACCTTC
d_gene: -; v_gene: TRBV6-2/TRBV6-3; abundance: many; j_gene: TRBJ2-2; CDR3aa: CASSYSTDTGELFF; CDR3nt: TGTGCCAGCAGTTACTCGACAGACACCGGGGAGCTGTTTTTT
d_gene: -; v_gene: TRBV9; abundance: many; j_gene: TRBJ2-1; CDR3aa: CASSVAGSRINEQFF; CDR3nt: TGTGCCAGCAGCGTAGCGGGCTCGAGAATCAATGAGCAGTTCTTC
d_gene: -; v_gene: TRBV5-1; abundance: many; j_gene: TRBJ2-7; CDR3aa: CASSLDRAPYEQYF; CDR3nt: TGCGCCAGCAGCTTGGATAGGGCGCCCTACGAGCAGTACTTC
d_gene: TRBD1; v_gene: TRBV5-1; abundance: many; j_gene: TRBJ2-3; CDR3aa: CASSENRGTDTQYF; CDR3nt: TGCGCCAGCAGCGAAAACAGGGGGACAGATACGCAGTATTTT
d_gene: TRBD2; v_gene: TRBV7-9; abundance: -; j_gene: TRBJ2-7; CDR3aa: CASSSIAGRNEQYF; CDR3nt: TGTGCCAGCAGCTCGATAGCGGGGCGGAACGAGCAGTACTTC
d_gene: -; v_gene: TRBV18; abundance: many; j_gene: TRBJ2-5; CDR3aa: CASSLTLQETQYF; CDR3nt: TGTGCCAGCTCATTGACACTGCAAGAGACCCAGTACTTC
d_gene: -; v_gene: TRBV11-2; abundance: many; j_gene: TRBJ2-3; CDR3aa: CASSHLEGADTQYF; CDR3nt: TGTGCCAGCAGCCACCTAGAGGGAGCAGATACGCAGTATTTT
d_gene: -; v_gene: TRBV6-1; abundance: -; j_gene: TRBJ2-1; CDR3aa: CASSEKGTPYDYNERFF; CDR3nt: TGTGCCAGCAGTGAAAAAGGGACGCCATACGACTACAATGAGCGGTTCTTC
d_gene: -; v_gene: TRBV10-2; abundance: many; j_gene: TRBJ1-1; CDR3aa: CASSAGGVTGPANTEAFF; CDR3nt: TGCGCCAGCAGTGCCGGCGGGGTTACGGGGCCGGCGAACACTGAAGCTTTCTTT
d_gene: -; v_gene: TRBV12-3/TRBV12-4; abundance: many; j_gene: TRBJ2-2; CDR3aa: CASSNPIGELFF; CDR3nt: TGTGCCAGCTCAAATCCCATCGGGGAGCTGTTTTTT
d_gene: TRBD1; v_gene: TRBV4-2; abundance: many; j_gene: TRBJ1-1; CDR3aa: CASSQSPGTGFLAFF; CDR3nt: TGTGCCAGCAGCCAATCCCCCGGGACAGGGTTTTTGGCTTTCTTT
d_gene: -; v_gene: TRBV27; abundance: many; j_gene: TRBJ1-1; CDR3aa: CASSQRAGYEAFF; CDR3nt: TGTGCCAGCAGTCAGAGGGCCGGGTATGAAGCTTTCTTT
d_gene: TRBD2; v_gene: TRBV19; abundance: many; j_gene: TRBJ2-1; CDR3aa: CASSIGTGTSGYNEQFF; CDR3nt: TGTGCCAGTAGTATAGGAACCGGGACTAGCGGATACAATGAGCAGTTCTTC
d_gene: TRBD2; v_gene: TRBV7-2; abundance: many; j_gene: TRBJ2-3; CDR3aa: CASSSAAGGSDTQYF; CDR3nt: TGTGCCAGCAGCTCCGCAGCGGGAGGGTCAGATACGCAGTATTTT
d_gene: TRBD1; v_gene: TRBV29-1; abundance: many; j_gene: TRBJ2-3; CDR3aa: CSVSGQVRKSVDTQYF; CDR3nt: TGCAGCGTATCGGGACAGGTTCGAAAGTCCGTAGATACGCAGTATTTT
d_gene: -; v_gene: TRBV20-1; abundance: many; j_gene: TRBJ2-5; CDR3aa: CSAQTGQETQYF; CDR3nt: TGCAGTGCTCAAACAGGGCAAGAGACCCAGTACTTC
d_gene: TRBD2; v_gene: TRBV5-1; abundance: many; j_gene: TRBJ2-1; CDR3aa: CASSLTSGEYNEQFF; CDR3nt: TGCGCCAGCAGCTTGACTAGCGGAGAATACAATGAGCAGTTCTTC
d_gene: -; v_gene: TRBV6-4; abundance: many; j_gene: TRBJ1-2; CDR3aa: CASSASDGVGGYTF; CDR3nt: TGTGCCAGCAGTGCCTCGGACGGGGTCGGAGGCTACACCTTC
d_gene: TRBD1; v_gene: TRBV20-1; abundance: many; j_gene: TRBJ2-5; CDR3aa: CSARLTGSETQYF; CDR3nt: TGCAGTGCTAGATTGACAGGGAGTGAGACCCAGTACTTC
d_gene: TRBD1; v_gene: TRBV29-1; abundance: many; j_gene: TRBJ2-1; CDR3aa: CSVEGQDNEQFF; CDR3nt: TGCAGCGTTGAGGGACAGGACAATGAGCAGTTCTTC
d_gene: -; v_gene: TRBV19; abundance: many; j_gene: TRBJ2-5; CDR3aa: CASSPRTRAERETQYF; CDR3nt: TGTGCCAGTAGTCCCCGGACTCGGGCAGAGAGAGAGACCCAGTACTTC
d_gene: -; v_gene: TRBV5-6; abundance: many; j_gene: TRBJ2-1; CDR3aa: CASSLTNEQFF; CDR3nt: TGTGCCAGCAGCTTGACCAATGAGCAGTTCTTC
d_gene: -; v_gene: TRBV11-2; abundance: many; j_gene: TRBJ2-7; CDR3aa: CASSFTRAPYEQYF; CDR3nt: TGTGCCAGCAGCTTTACGCGGGCCCCCTACGAGCAGTACTTC
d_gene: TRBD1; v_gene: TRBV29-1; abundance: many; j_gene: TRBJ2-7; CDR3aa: CSGGWTGPIHEQYF; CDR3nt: TGCAGCGGGGGGTGGACAGGGCCAATCCACGAGCAGTACTTC
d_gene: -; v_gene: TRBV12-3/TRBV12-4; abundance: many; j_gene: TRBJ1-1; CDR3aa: CASKGGMNTEAFF; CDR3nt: TGTGCCAGCAAGGGAGGGATGAACACTGAAGCTTTCTTT
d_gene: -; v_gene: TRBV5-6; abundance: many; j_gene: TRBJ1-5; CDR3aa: CASSSDLGQPQHF; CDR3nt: TGTGCCAGCAGCTCGGATCTGGGCCAGCCCCAGCATTTT